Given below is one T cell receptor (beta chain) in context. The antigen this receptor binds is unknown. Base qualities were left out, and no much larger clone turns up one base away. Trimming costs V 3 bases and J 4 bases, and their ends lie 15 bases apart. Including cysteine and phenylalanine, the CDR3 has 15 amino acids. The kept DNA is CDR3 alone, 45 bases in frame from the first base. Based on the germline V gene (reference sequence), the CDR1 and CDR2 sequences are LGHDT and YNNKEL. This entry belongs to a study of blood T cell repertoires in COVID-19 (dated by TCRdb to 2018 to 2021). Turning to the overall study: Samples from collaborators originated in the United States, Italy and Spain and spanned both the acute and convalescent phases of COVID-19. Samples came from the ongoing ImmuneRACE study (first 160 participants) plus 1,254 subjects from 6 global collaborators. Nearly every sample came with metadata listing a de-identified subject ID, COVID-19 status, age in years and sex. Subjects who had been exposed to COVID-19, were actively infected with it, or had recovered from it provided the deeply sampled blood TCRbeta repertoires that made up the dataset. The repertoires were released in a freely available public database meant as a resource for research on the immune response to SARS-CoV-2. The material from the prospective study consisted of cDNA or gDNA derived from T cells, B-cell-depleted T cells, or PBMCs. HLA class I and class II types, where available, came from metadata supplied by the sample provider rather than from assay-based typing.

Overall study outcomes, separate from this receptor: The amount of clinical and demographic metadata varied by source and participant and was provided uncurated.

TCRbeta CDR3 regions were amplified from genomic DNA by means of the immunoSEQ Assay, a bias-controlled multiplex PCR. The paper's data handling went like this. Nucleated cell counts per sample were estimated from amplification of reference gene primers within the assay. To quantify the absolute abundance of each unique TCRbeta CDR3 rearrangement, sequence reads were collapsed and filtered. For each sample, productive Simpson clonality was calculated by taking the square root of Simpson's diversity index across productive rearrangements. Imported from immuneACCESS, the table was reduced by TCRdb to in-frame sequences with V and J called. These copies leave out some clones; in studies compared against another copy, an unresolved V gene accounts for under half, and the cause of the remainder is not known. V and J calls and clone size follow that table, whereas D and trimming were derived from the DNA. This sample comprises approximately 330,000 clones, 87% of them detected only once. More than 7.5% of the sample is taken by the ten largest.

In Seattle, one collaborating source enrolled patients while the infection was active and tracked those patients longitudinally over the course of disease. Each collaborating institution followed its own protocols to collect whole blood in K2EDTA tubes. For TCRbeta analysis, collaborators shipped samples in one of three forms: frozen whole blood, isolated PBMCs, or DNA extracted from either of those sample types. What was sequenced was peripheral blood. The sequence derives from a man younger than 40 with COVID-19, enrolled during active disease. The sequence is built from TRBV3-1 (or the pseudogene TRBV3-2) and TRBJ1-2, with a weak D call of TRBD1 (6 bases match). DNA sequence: TGTGCCAGCAGCCAGCAGGGGTCCCGATTCTATGGCTACACCTTC. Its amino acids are CASSQQGSRFYGYTF.